A selection of T cell receptor beta chains follows, all from one sample in a study. TCRdb reprocessed the RT-PCR reads with MiXCR, giving one entry per CDR3 protein. Altogether almost 700,000 distinct CDR3 sequences are present, approximately 15% being singletons, with the ten largest covering 3.6%. The sample was memory CD4+ T cells from blood. These receptors all stem from a female donor in good health, serving as a healthy control. CDR3s include the opening cysteine and the closing phenylalanine or tryptophan. Each record gives: clone size, J gene, D gene, V gene, CDR3 DNA, CDR3 protein. The D gene is left open where the match is weak. A clone size is listed for some rows: how often the clone was seen (once, few, many), or a class if it is expanded.

clone_size: few; j_call: TRBJ2-1; d_call: -; v_call: TRBV9; cdr3_nt: TGTGCCAGCAGCTCGGACCCGAGTGGCTACAATGAGCAGTTCTTC; cdr3_aa: CASSSDPSGYNEQFF
clone_size: few; j_call: TRBJ1-1; d_call: -; v_call: TRBV30; cdr3_nt: TGTGCCTGGAGGGTCAATGGGTACACTGAAGCTTTCTTT; cdr3_aa: CAWRVNGYTEAFF
clone_size: few; j_call: TRBJ2-5; d_call: -; v_call: TRBV20-1; cdr3_nt: TGCAGTGCTGGATCCCAGGGTTACCAAGAGACCCAGTACTTC; cdr3_aa: CSAGSQGYQETQYF
clone_size: many; j_call: TRBJ2-5; d_call: TRBD2; v_call: TRBV20-1; cdr3_nt: TGCAGTGCTGTACTAGCGGGGCAAGAGACCCAGTACTTC; cdr3_aa: CSAVLAGQETQYF
clone_size: -; j_call: TRBJ2-7; d_call: -; v_call: TRBV28; cdr3_nt: TGTGCCAGCACCTTGACTGGCGGCGCAGGAGGGAGTTTC; cdr3_aa: CASTLTGGAGGSF
clone_size: -; j_call: TRBJ2-3; d_call: -; v_call: TRBV6-2/TRBV6-3; cdr3_nt: TGTGCCAGCAGTTACGCCGCTTATCAGGGATCAGATACGCAGTATTTT; cdr3_aa: CASSYAAYQGSDTQYF
clone_size: many; j_call: TRBJ2-5; d_call: -; v_call: TRBV2; cdr3_nt: TGTGCCAGCATGCCGGGTCGGCTGGGGGGAGAGACCCAGTACTTC; cdr3_aa: CASMPGRLGGETQYF
clone_size: few; j_call: TRBJ2-5; d_call: -; v_call: TRBV7-9; cdr3_nt: TGTGCCAGCAGCTTATTCAGGACAGTGCTAGTGGAAGAGACCCAGTACTTC; cdr3_aa: CASSLFRTVLVEETQYF
clone_size: few; j_call: TRBJ1-6; d_call: -; v_call: TRBV9; cdr3_nt: TGTGCCAGCAGCGCGACAGTCTTCTATAATTCACCCCTCCACTTT; cdr3_aa: CASSATVFYNSPLHF
clone_size: many; j_call: TRBJ1-1; d_call: TRBD1; v_call: TRBV3-1; cdr3_nt: TGTGCCAGCAGCCCAATTGGACAGGGGACCACTGAAGCTTTCTTT; cdr3_aa: CASSPIGQGTTEAFF
clone_size: few; j_call: TRBJ1-5; d_call: TRBD1; v_call: TRBV7-2; cdr3_nt: TGTGCCAGCAGCTCAGGGACAGCGGGACCCGGGGGACCCCAGCATTTT; cdr3_aa: CASSSGTAGPGGPQHF
clone_size: many; j_call: TRBJ2-2; d_call: -; v_call: TRBV27; cdr3_nt: TGTGCCAGCAGCTTGGTCACCGGGGAGCTGTTTTTT; cdr3_aa: CASSLVTGELFF
clone_size: -; j_call: TRBJ2-3; d_call: -; v_call: TRBV12-3/TRBV12-4; cdr3_nt: TGTGCCAGCACCAAGTTGTATTCCACAGATACGCAGTATTTT; cdr3_aa: CASTKLYSTDTQYF
clone_size: once; j_call: TRBJ1-2; d_call: -; v_call: TRBV3-1; cdr3_nt: TGTGCCAGCAGCCAAGCCGGAGGACAGTATGGCTACACCTTC; cdr3_aa: CASSQAGGQYGYTF
clone_size: -; j_call: TRBJ2-2; d_call: -; v_call: TRBV11-1; cdr3_nt: TGTGCCAGCAGCTCCAGGTTTTCGAACACCGGGGAGCTGTTTTTT; cdr3_aa: CASSSRFSNTGELFF
clone_size: -; j_call: TRBJ2-5; d_call: -; v_call: TRBV5-1; cdr3_nt: TGCGCCAGTTGGGGCAGCATACAAGAGACCCAGTACTTC; cdr3_aa: CASWGSIQETQYF
clone_size: -; j_call: TRBJ2-1; d_call: TRBD2; v_call: TRBV7-8; cdr3_nt: TGTGCCAGCAGCTTGAGACTAGCGGGAGGCTACAATGAGCAGTTCTTC; cdr3_aa: CASSLRLAGGYNEQFF
clone_size: many; j_call: TRBJ2-3; d_call: -; v_call: TRBV5-1; cdr3_nt: TGCGCCAGCAGCTTTGAGGGAGATACGCAGTATTTT; cdr3_aa: CASSFEGDTQYF
clone_size: -; j_call: TRBJ2-3; d_call: -; v_call: TRBV7-2; cdr3_nt: TGTGCCAGCAGCTTATCAAGGGGGGGGCCGGATACGCAGTATTTT; cdr3_aa: CASSLSRGGPDTQYF
clone_size: many; j_call: TRBJ1-1; d_call: -; v_call: TRBV7-9; cdr3_nt: TGTGCCAGCAGCTTTGGGGGGACGGACACTGAAGCTTTCTTT; cdr3_aa: CASSFGGTDTEAFF
clone_size: many; j_call: TRBJ2-7; d_call: TRBD2; v_call: TRBV12-3/TRBV12-4; cdr3_nt: TGTGCCAGCAGTTTAGCGGGACTAGCCCACGAGCAGTACTTC; cdr3_aa: CASSLAGLAHEQYF
clone_size: many; j_call: TRBJ1-1; d_call: TRBD1; v_call: TRBV12-3/TRBV12-4; cdr3_nt: TGTGCCAGCAGCAACGGACAGGCTTCTAAAGCTTTCTTT; cdr3_aa: CASSNGQASKAFF
clone_size: many; j_call: TRBJ2-7; d_call: TRBD2; v_call: TRBV5-6; cdr3_nt: TGTGCCAGCAGCTTGTATCGACTAGCGGAGGCCTACGAGCAGTACTTC; cdr3_aa: CASSLYRLAEAYEQYF
clone_size: -; j_call: TRBJ2-2; d_call: TRBD1; v_call: TRBV5-1; cdr3_nt: TGCGCCAGCAGTTCGCAGGGGGCTGTCGCCGGGGAGCTGTTTTTT; cdr3_aa: CASSSQGAVAGELFF
clone_size: -; j_call: TRBJ2-5; d_call: TRBD2; v_call: TRBV20-1; cdr3_nt: TGCAGTGCTAGCCTTTTAGCGGGAGGTGAGACCCAGTACTTC; cdr3_aa: CSASLLAGGETQYF
clone_size: few; j_call: TRBJ1-2; d_call: TRBD1; v_call: TRBV9; cdr3_nt: TGTGCCAGCAGCGTACAGTCTACAGGGGGGGTCTACACCTTC; cdr3_aa: CASSVQSTGGVYTF
clone_size: -; j_call: TRBJ1-1; d_call: TRBD1; v_call: TRBV18; cdr3_nt: TGTGCCAGCTCACCTGGACAGGAAGGTGAAGCTTTCTTT; cdr3_aa: CASSPGQEGEAFF
clone_size: many; j_call: TRBJ1-1; d_call: -; v_call: TRBV6-5; cdr3_nt: TGTGCCAGCAGTTACCGAAGACAGGAACATGAAGCTTTCTTT; cdr3_aa: CASSYRRQEHEAFF
clone_size: few; j_call: TRBJ2-4; d_call: -; v_call: TRBV12-3/TRBV12-4; cdr3_nt: TGTGCCTCTTTAGGGGAAGCCAAAAACATTCAGTACTTC; cdr3_aa: CASLGEAKNIQYF
clone_size: few; j_call: TRBJ2-1; d_call: -; v_call: TRBV30; cdr3_nt: TGTGCCTCCCGATCCATCGGGGCCTACAATGAGCAGTTCTTC; cdr3_aa: CASRSIGAYNEQFF
clone_size: -; j_call: TRBJ1-5; d_call: TRBD1; v_call: TRBV6-1; cdr3_nt: TGTGCCAGCATCGACCGACAGGGAAATCAGCCCCAGCATTTT; cdr3_aa: CASIDRQGNQPQHF
clone_size: many; j_call: TRBJ1-1; d_call: TRBD1; v_call: TRBV12-3/TRBV12-4; cdr3_nt: TGTGCCAGCAGTTTAGCCCACGGACAGGGGGCGAACACTGAAGCTTTCTTT; cdr3_aa: CASSLAHGQGANTEAFF
clone_size: -; j_call: TRBJ2-2; d_call: -; v_call: TRBV7-8; cdr3_nt: TGTGCCAGCAGCTTACGGGTTGCGGGGTACACCGGGGAGCTGTTTTTT; cdr3_aa: CASSLRVAGYTGELFF
clone_size: many; j_call: TRBJ1-2; d_call: TRBD1; v_call: TRBV27; cdr3_nt: TGTGCCAGCAGTCCACAGACAGGGAACTATGGCTACACCTTC; cdr3_aa: CASSPQTGNYGYTF
clone_size: -; j_call: TRBJ1-1; d_call: TRBD1; v_call: TRBV7-9; cdr3_nt: TGTGCCAGCAGCCGTAGGGCAGGGGGGGACACTGAAGCTTTCTTT; cdr3_aa: CASSRRAGGDTEAFF
clone_size: many; j_call: TRBJ1-5; d_call: -; v_call: TRBV28; cdr3_nt: TGTGCCAGCAGTTTTCCGGGCCAGCCCCAGCATTTT; cdr3_aa: CASSFPGQPQHF
clone_size: -; j_call: TRBJ1-1; d_call: -; v_call: TRBV11-2; cdr3_nt: TGTGCCAGCAGCTTAATAAGCGGGGACACTGAAGCTTTCTTT; cdr3_aa: CASSLISGDTEAFF
clone_size: -; j_call: TRBJ1-2; d_call: -; v_call: TRBV5-1; cdr3_nt: TGCGCCAGCAGCTTGGTGTGGACAGCGGGACTAAATGGCTACACCTTC; cdr3_aa: CASSLVWTAGLNGYTF
clone_size: -; j_call: TRBJ1-2; d_call: -; v_call: TRBV7-8; cdr3_nt: TGTGCCAGCCGGGAATCTAACTATGGCTACACCTTC; cdr3_aa: CASRESNYGYTF
clone_size: few; j_call: TRBJ2-7; d_call: TRBD1; v_call: TRBV6-1; cdr3_nt: TGTGCCAGCAGTGAAGCCGGGACAGTCTACGAGCAGTACTTC; cdr3_aa: CASSEAGTVYEQYF
clone_size: -; j_call: TRBJ1-3; d_call: -; v_call: TRBV18; cdr3_nt: TGTGCCAGCTCACCTCTGGGGAGAACGCACTCTGGAAACACCATATATTTT; cdr3_aa: CASSPLGRTHSGNTIYF
clone_size: -; j_call: TRBJ2-3; d_call: -; v_call: TRBV11-2; cdr3_nt: TGTGCCAGCAGCGCTGTTAGAGGGGCTAGCGGCACAGATACGCAGTATTTT; cdr3_aa: CASSAVRGASGTDTQYF
clone_size: few; j_call: TRBJ2-3; d_call: -; v_call: TRBV9; cdr3_nt: TGTGCCAGCAGCGTTAAAGGGGCGGGCAGCTCTAGCACAGATACGCAGTATTTT; cdr3_aa: CASSVKGAGSSSTDTQYF
clone_size: -; j_call: TRBJ1-2; d_call: TRBD1; v_call: TRBV6-5; cdr3_nt: TGTGCCGCGACGGAGGGGGCTGGTTATGGCTACACCTTC; cdr3_aa: CAATEGAGYGYTF
clone_size: few; j_call: TRBJ2-1; d_call: TRBD2; v_call: TRBV7-3; cdr3_nt: TGTGCCAGCAGTTTTGGGGGAATGGGGAGGGGCATGAATGAGCAGTTCTTC; cdr3_aa: CASSFGGMGRGMNEQFF
clone_size: many; j_call: TRBJ2-7; d_call: TRBD2; v_call: TRBV29-1; cdr3_nt: TGCAGCGTTACTAGAGCGGGAGTGGGTGAGCAGTACTTC; cdr3_aa: CSVTRAGVGEQYF
clone_size: many; j_call: TRBJ2-1; d_call: -; v_call: TRBV7-9; cdr3_nt: TGTGCCAGCACCACCGGGTACAATGAGCAGTTCTTC; cdr3_aa: CASTTGYNEQFF
clone_size: -; j_call: TRBJ1-4; d_call: -; v_call: TRBV20-1; cdr3_nt: TGCAGTGCAATGCCTTTACGAGGTCGAGAGGAAAAACTGTTTTTT; cdr3_aa: CSAMPLRGREEKLFF
clone_size: -; j_call: TRBJ2-7; d_call: TRBD2; v_call: TRBV3-1; cdr3_nt: TGTGCCAGCAGCCTAGCGGGAACAACTTGGGAGCAGTACTTC; cdr3_aa: CASSLAGTTWEQYF
clone_size: few; j_call: TRBJ1-2; d_call: -; v_call: TRBV27; cdr3_nt: TGTGCCAGCACCGCGGGGGGACACTATGGCTACACCTTC; cdr3_aa: CASTAGGHYGYTF
clone_size: many; j_call: TRBJ2-7; d_call: TRBD1; v_call: TRBV29-1; cdr3_nt: TGCAGCGTGCGAACTCCGGGACAGGGGCACGAGCAGTACTTC; cdr3_aa: CSVRTPGQGHEQYF